These 14 T cell receptor beta chains came from one sample sequenced in a study of blood T cell repertoires in COVID-19 (dated by TCRdb to the early 2020s). Library method: the immunoSEQ multiplex PCR assay. Drawn from immuneACCESS, this table holds only the in-frame rearrangements with V and J called that TCRdb kept. Clones are partly lost; checked studies trace under half to an unresolved V gene and leave the rest unexplained. The sample table records around 150,000 clones; around four fifths of these occur just once. In total, the top ten clones hold 2.2% of the sample. Material: peripheral blood. The source is a man in his sixties or seventies with acute or convalescent COVID-19.

The chain couples TRBV7-3 to TRBJ1-1; D is unclear. The germline CDR1 and CDR2 sequences are SGHTA and FQGTGA. The CDR3 spans 14 residues. Trimming cost V 2 bases and J 1 base, with 8 bases left between them. In DNA form, the CDR3 reads TGTGCCAGCAGCTTAGGTCAGGAGAACACTGAAGCTTTCTTT. As protein: CASSLGQENTEAFF.

The chain carries TRBV6-5 and TRBJ1-2; 8 nucleotides align to TRBD1. The CDR3 runs 13 residues. V was clipped by 9 bases and J by 4 bases; unmatched bases: 7. The germline V gene has CDR1 MNHEY and CDR2 SVGAGI. CDR3 residues: CASHGDRSYGYTF. The CDR3 DNA follows: TGTGCCAGTCATGGGGACAGGTCCTATGGCTACACCTTC.

The chain links TRBV3-1 (or the pseudogene TRBV3-2) to TRBJ1-6; 7 bases are a match to TRBD1. The V gene end was trimmed by 1 base and the J gene end by 7 bases; junction bases not matched to a gene: 4. The CDR3 has 15 amino acids. In germline, CDR1 is LGHDT, CDR2 YNNKEL (reference sequence). The CDR3 reads CASSQADRRNSPLHF. The CDR3 DNA follows: TGTGCCAGCAGCCAAGCGGACAGGAGAAATTCACCCCTCCACTTT.

The rearrangement uses TRBV27 and TRBJ2-6; tentatively, D is TRBD2 (5 bases). Germline CDR1 is MNHEY and CDR2 is SMNVEV (reference sequence). V shed 7 bases and J shed 0 bases, with 7 bases lying between them. The CDR3 contains 14 residues. CDR3 sequence reads: CASKDYSGANVLTF. The CDR3 DNA reads TGTGCCAGCAAAGACTACTCTGGGGCCAACGTCCTGACTTTC.

This chain links TRBV6-1 with TRBJ2-2; D is undetermined. Deletions cut 2 bases from V and 5 bases from J, with 6 bases between. Looked up from germline, CDR1 is MNHNS and CDR2 is SASEGT. This CDR3 region has 13 residues. For the CDR3, the DNA is TGTGCCAGCAGTGAATTCAGAACCGGGGAGCTGTTTTTT. Residues: CASSEFRTGELFF.

This sequence joins TRBV15 and TRBJ2-1; 8 nucleotides agree with TRBD2. V lost 3 bases, J lost 7 bases, and 8 bases stayed unmatched. Per the germline V gene, CDR1 is LNHNV and CDR2 is YYDKDF (reference sequence). The CDR3 runs 15 residues. CDR3 sequence (DNA): TGTGCCACCAGCAGCGCAGCGGGAGTCAGTAATGAGCAGTTCTTC. Translating it yields CATSSAAGVSNEQFF. Drawing the rest from reference TRBV15 and TRBJ2-1, the complete variable domain is DAMVIQNPRYQVTQFGKPVTLSCSQTLNHNVMYWYQQKSSQAPKLLFHYYDKDFNNEADTPDNFQSRRPNTSFCFLDIRSPGLGDTAMYLCATSSAAGVSNEQFFGPGTRLTVL.

The chain is built from TRBV18 and TRBJ1-1, with 12 nucleotides matching TRBD1. V lost 7 bases, J lost 0 bases, and 3 bases stayed unmatched. Germline V gives CDR1 KGHSH, CDR2 LQKENI. The CDR3 loop spans 15 amino acids. The CDR3 DNA follows: TGTGCCAGCTGGGGACAGGGGGCCCTGAACACTGAAGCTTTCTTT. This encodes CASWGQGALNTEAFF. The full variable domain, with the rest looked up from reference TRBV18 and TRBJ1-1, is NAGVMQNPRHLVRRRGQEARLRCSPMKGHSHVYWYRQLPEEGLKFMVYLQKENIIDESGMPKERFSAEFPKEGPSILRIQQVVRGDSAAYFCASWGQGALNTEAFFGQGTRLTVV.

This clone was seen a few times. V is TRBV29-1 and J is TRBJ2-1; a weak D match, TRBD2 (6 bases). The CDR3 spans 13 residues. Germline V gene sequence: CDR1 SQVTM, CDR2 ANQGSEA. Trimming shortened V by 3 bases and J by 7 bases, and 13 bases separated the two germline ends. Here the CDR3 reads CSVDREQTNEQFF. The CDR3 DNA sequence: TGCAGCGTTGACCGGGAGCAAACGAATGAGCAGTTCTTC.

The chain carries TRBV3-1 (or the pseudogene TRBV3-2) and TRBJ1-1; D is unresolved. The CDR3 covers 12 residues. Trimming left V 4 bases short and J 8 bases short, with 11 bases between. Germline assignment: CDR1 LGHDT and CDR2 YNNKEL (reference sequence). The CDR3 DNA sequence: TGTGCCAGCAGCCCGACGGTCGGGGAAGCTTTCTTT. Its protein is CASSPTVGEAFF.

The gene calls are TRBV3-1 (or the pseudogene TRBV3-2) and TRBJ2-5, with a possible D match to TRBD2 (6 bases). The V end lost 4 bases, the J end lost 5 bases, and 26 bases lay between the germline ends. CDR1 LGHDT and CDR2 YNNKEL come from the germline V gene (reference sequence). The CDR3 has 18 residues. CDR3 region: CASSPPFRSSGRGETQYF. The DNA for the CDR3 is TGTGCCAGCAGCCCCCCCTTCCGCTCCAGCGGGCGGGGTGAGACCCAGTACTTC.

The chain couples TRBV6-5 to TRBJ1-2, with a weak D call TRBD1 (6 bases). Germline assignment: CDR1 MNHEY and CDR2 SVGAGI. The V end was cut by 2 bases, the J end by 6 bases, with 10 bases between. This CDR3 contains 13 residues. The CDR3 spells CASSYHREDGYTF. The CDR3 DNA reads as TGTGCCAGCAGTTACCACAGGGAAGATGGCTACACCTTC.

V gene TRBV18 combines with J gene TRBJ1-3; 7 bases are shared with TRBD1. Germline trimming cut 3 bases from V and 3 bases from J; bases unmatched to any gene: 14. CDR1 is KGHSH, CDR2 LQKENI, per germline. The CDR3 length is 18 residues. The CDR3 DNA follows: TGTGCCAGCTCACCCACTATCGACAGGGATCGTTTTGGAAACACCATATATTTT. It codes for CASSPTIDRDRFGNTIYF.

The V call is TRBV28, the J call TRBJ1-2; TRBD1 matches 8 bases. The germline V gene encodes CDR1 MDHEN and CDR2 SYDVKM. The CDR3 has 15 residues. With V trimmed by 7 bases and J by 4 bases, 11 bases remained unmatched. CDR3 bases: TGTGCCAGCATGGGCGTAGGGGGACAGGCCTATGGCTACACCTTC. It specifies CASMGVGGQAYGYTF.

The gene calls are TRBV5-1 and TRBJ2-4; 11 bases line up with TRBD1. Per germline, CDR1 SGHRS and CDR2 YFSETQ. This CDR3 spans 16 amino acids. Germline trimming cut 3 bases from V and 6 bases from J; bases unmatched to any gene: 8. The CDR3 region is CASSSWDRGSRNIQYF. CDR3 coding DNA: TGCGCCAGCAGCTCCTGGGACAGGGGGAGCAGAAACATTCAGTACTTC. Combining the CDR3 with reference TRBV5-1 and TRBJ2-4 gives the whole variable domain KAGVTQTPRYLIKTRGQQVTLSCSPISGHRSVSWYQQTPGQGLQFLFEYFSETQRNKGNFPGRFSGRQFSNSRSEMNVSTLELGDSALYLCASSSWDRGSRNIQYFGAGTRLSVL.